This T cell receptor beta chain was found in a study of T cell changes during pregnancy in multiple sclerosis. The CDR3 loop spans 17 amino acids. Looked up from germline, CDR1 is KGHSH and CDR2 is LQKENI. Trimming cost V 1 base and J 1 base; bases outside gene matches: 6. Only in-frame clones appear in the TCRdb table, and some are missing; sequencing was by immunoSEQ multiplex PCR. The sample lists about 75,000 clones; about 90% were seen once. In its sample, this clone was seen once. This chain links TRBV18 with TRBJ2-7, with TRBD1 identical over 11 bases. This sequence originates from a female donor with multiple sclerosis, enrolled in a pregnancy study. The sample was CD4+ T cells from peripheral blood mononuclear cells, taken before pregnancy. CDR3 coding DNA: TGTGCCAGCTCACCACTTTCCGGGACAGGGGGTTCCTACGAGCAGTACTTC. Translated: CASSPLSGTGGSYEQYF.